The TCR beta chain described here comes from a study of T-cell memory formation after mild COVID-19. Study-level findings and limits: Confirmation was lacking for SARS-CoV-2 specificity of second-wave clones that peaked on day 37.

Germline values: CDR1 SGHRS, CDR2 YFSETQ. The germline V and J ends were trimmed by 1 base and 5 bases, with 13 bases remaining between them. The CDR3 has 15 amino acids. Comments on this clonotype: The antigen is unknown.

From the 5' RACE reads, TCRdb called clonotypes with MiXCR, one entry per CDR3 protein. The sample has hundreds of thousands of distinct CDR3 sequences; over 15% are singletons. This receptor was identified in a man in his late teens or twenties who had mild COVID-19 (a few samples of this study predate the infection). Cell type and time point are not known. The rearrangement links TRBV5-1 to TRBJ2-1, with D uncertain. The sample taken for sequencing was PBMCs or a T cell subset sorted from them (not recorded which). The CDR3 here is CASSLRVFRNNEQFF. CDR3 nucleotides: TGCGCCAGCAGCTTGCGTGTTTTCAGGAACAATGAGCAGTTCTTC.